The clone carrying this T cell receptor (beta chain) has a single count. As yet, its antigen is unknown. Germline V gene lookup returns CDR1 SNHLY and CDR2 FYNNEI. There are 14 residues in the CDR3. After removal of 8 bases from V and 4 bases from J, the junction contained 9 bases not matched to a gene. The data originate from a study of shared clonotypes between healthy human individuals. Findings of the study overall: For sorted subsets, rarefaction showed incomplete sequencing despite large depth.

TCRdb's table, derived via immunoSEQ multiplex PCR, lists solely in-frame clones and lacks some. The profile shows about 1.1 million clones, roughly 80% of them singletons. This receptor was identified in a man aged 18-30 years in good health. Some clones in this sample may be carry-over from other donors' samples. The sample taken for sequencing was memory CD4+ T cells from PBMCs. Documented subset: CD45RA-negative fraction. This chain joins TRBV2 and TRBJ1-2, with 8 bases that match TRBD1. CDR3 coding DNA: TGTGCCAGCGGCCGAGACAGGGGAACCTATGGCTACACCTTC. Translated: CASGRDRGTYGYTF.